This T cell receptor (beta chain) comes out of a study of esophageal squamous cell carcinoma under preoperative chemotherapy. Time point defined: after preoperative PTX-NDP chemotherapy. Preoperative chemotherapy with paclitaxel-nedaplatin was given to patients before surgery. MiXCR was run by TCRdb on the PCR reads, yielding one entry per CDR3 protein. Here the sample spans about 9,300 distinct CDR3 sequences, over 40% being singletons. There are 14 residues in the CDR3. Germline V lookup: CDR1 MNHNS, CDR2 SASEGT. This clonotype was obtained from a human donor with esophageal squamous cell carcinoma. The donor label of this sample is uncertain. This sample was taken from a patient given preoperative chemotherapy. The chain carries TRBV6-1 and TRBJ2-5; 8 bases are shared with TRBD2. The J call may not be correct, given that the DNA end is closer to TRBJ2-1. The CDR3 sequence is CASSEREGGNEQFF. Written as DNA, the CDR3 is TGTGCCAGCAGTGAACGGGAGGGCGGGAATGAGCAGTTCTTC.